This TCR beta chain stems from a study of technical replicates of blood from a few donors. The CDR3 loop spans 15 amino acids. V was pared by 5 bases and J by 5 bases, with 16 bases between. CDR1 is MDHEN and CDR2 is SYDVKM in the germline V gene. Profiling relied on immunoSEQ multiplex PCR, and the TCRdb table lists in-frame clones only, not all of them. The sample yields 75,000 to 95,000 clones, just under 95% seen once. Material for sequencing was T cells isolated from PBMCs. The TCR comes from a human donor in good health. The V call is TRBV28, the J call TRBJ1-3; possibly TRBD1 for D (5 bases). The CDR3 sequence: CASSAIGAGRNTIYF. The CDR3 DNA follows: TGTGCCAGCAGTGCGATCGGGGCGGGGAGAAACACCATATATTTT.